Shown below are 18 T cell receptor beta chains from a single sample sequenced in a study of post-analysis software for immune sequencing data. Their antigens remain unidentified. Unique molecular identifiers tagged the TCR beta cDNA libraries. TCRdb re-analysed the PCR reads in MiXCR, keeping a single row per CDR3 protein. The sample contains roughly 400,000 distinct CDR3 sequences, about 40% of which appear only once. Study results and limitations: A handful of TRBV segments were significantly more frequent in patients than in controls. TRBV5-6, TRBV5-1 and TRBV20-1 were among these segments.

What was sequenced was blood. These receptors originate from a girl aged 2-10 years with multiple sclerosis.

In this sample, this clonotype turned up a few times. The CDR3 spells CASSYDFLGIDYGYTF. The CDR3 DNA sequence: TGTGCCAGCAGTTACGACTTCTTGGGGATCGACTATGGCTACACCTTC. The chain uses TRBV6-2 or TRBV6-3 and TRBJ1-2, with D hard to call. Germline V CDR1 and CDR2: MNHEY, SVGEGT. There are 16 residues in the CDR3. Deletions cut 2 bases from V and 3 bases from J, with 16 bases between.

This clonotype appeared a few times. The V and J genes are TRBV27 and TRBJ1-1; 9 bases are a match to TRBD1. V dropped 4 bases and J dropped 3; count of bases not matched to a gene: 18. Germline CDR1 and CDR2: MNHEY and SMNVEV (reference sequence). This CDR3 comprises 19 residues. The CDR3 reads CASSSRDRAQSGSDTEAFF. CDR3 bases: TGTGCCAGCAGTTCCAGGGACAGGGCCCAGTCCGGGTCTGACACTGAAGCTTTCTTT.

In its sample, this clonotype was seen a few times. J is TRBJ2-7 and V is TRBV14; a possible D gene is TRBD1 (6 bases). The CDR3 is 15 amino acids. V was shortened by 1 base and J by 1 base, with 11 bases between the two germline ends. Germline V gene sequence: CDR1 SGHDN, CDR2 FVKESK. The chain's CDR3 is CASSQAGTKSYEQYF. In DNA form, the CDR3 reads TGTGCCAGCAGCCAAGCCGGGACAAAATCCTACGAGCAGTACTTC. The full variable domain, its missing parts supplied by reference TRBV14 and TRBJ2-7, is EAGVTQFPSHSVIEKGQTVTLRCDPISGHDNLYWYRRVMGKEIKFLLHFVKESKQDESGMPNNRFLAERTGGTYSTLKVQPAELEDSGVYFCASSQAGTKSYEQYFGPGTRLTVT.

The chain employs TRBV12-3 or TRBV12-4 and TRBJ2-4; D gene ambiguous. The J call is in doubt because the DNA end fits TRBJ2-7 better. This CDR3 region has 14 residues. The chain's CDR3 is CASSFPTRPDEQYF. CDR3 nucleotide sequence: TGTGCCAGCAGTTTCCCTACGAGGCCCGACGAGCAGTACTTC.

This clonotype came up a few times. This chain connects TRBV6-1 to TRBJ2-3; 8 positions match TRBD1. V was clipped by 5 bases and J by 1 base; unmatched bases: 2. The CDR3 contains 14 residues. Germline V gives CDR1 MNHNS, CDR2 SASEGT. The CDR3 bases are TGTGCCAGCAGTAAGGGACAGGGCACAGATACGCAGTATTTT. Amino acid sequence: CASSKGQGTDTQYF.

This clonotype was detected once. This chain joins TRBV10-2 and TRBJ2-1; D uncertain. The J call could be wrong; TRBJ2-7 is a better fit for the DNA end. The CDR3 covers 15 residues. CDR1 and CDR2 from the germline V gene are WSHSY and SAAADI. DNA of the CDR3: TGCGCCAGCACCGATAGGGCGTCTACCTACAATGAGCAGTACTTC. Amino acids: CASTDRASTYNEQYF.

V and J are TRBV4-1 and TRBJ2-7, with D perhaps TRBD2 (5 bases). Trimming pared 4 bases from V and 2 bases from J, leaving 21 bases between. The CDR3 sequence is 17 residues long. Germline CDR1 reads MGHRA; CDR2 reads YSYEKL. This CDR3 reads CASSPHPDSHSPYEQYF. The CDR3 DNA reads TGCGCCAGCAGCCCTCACCCGGACTCCCACTCCCCCTACGAGCAGTACTTC.

This chain uses TRBV12-3 or TRBV12-4 with TRBJ2-7; 7 positions agree with TRBD2. V lost 5 bases to trimming and J lost 7 bases; unmatched junction nucleotides: 14. The CDR3 spans 15 residues. The chain's CDR3 is CASSPAGAPYNEQYF. CDR3 nucleotides: TGTGCCAGCAGTCCCGCGGGAGCACCCTACAATGAGCAGTACTTC.

This clonotype was found a few times. The V and J genes are TRBV20-1 and TRBJ1-6; D perhaps matches TRBD1 (5 bases). The CDR3 has 14 amino acids. CDR1 is DFQATT, CDR2 SNEGSKA, per germline (reference sequence). Trimming removed 5 bases at V and 4 bases at J, with 12 bases between. In DNA form, the CDR3 reads TGCAGTGCTGCCGGGACGGCGTATAATTCACCCCTCCACTTT. Translated, it gives CSAAGTAYNSPLHF.

The rearrangement links TRBV20-1 to TRBJ2-7, with a tentative D call TRBD2 (6 bases). This CDR3 contains 13 residues. Germline CDR1 DFQATT, CDR2 SNEGSKA (reference sequence). V shed 5 bases and J shed 3 bases, with 14 bases lying between them. This chain's CDR3 is CSAVSGPRYEQYF. The CDR3 DNA follows: TGCAGTGCTGTGAGCGGGCCTCGCTACGAGCAGTACTTC.

This clonotype was counted between two and nine times. The J gene is TRBJ2-3, the V gene TRBV3-1; a possible D gene is TRBD2 (7 bases). The CDR3 length is 15 residues. V lost 4 bases, J lost 7 bases, and 18 bases lay in between. Germline V CDR1 and CDR2: LGHDT, YNNKEL (reference sequence). The CDR3, as DNA: TGTGCCAGCAGCCGTCGGGGGGCCGGTTCATATACGCAGTATTTT. Its protein product is CASSRRGAGSYTQYF.

This clonotype showed up just a few times. This sequence joins TRBV29-1 and TRBJ2-1; possibly TRBD1 or TRBD2 for D (5 bases each). The CDR3 extends over 14 amino acids. V lost 3 bases and J lost 6, with 15 bases in between. Per the germline V gene, CDR1 is SQVTM and CDR2 is ANQGSEA. CDR3 loop: CSVEGPGTLNEQFF. The CDR3 region has the DNA TGCAGCGTTGAGGGGCCAGGGACCCTCAATGAGCAGTTCTTC.

This clonotype is a singleton in its sample. The chain couples TRBV3-1 to TRBJ2-3; D unclear. Germline-derived CDR1 and CDR2 are LGHDT and YNNKEL (reference sequence). Deletions cut 1 base from V and 4 bases from J, with 12 bases between. This CDR3 is built from 15 residues. The CDR3 coding sequence is TGTGCCAGCAGCCAAGCGATAGTAATCTCAGATACGCAGTATTTT. Its protein product is CASSQAIVISDTQYF.

In DNA, the CDR3 is TGTGCCAGCAGCGTTACCGGCACTAGACGGGGCTACACCTTC. It yields the protein CASSVTGTRRGYTF. The rearrangement links TRBV5-8 to TRBJ1-2; D is unclear. V lost 4 bases and J 8 bases, leaving 18 bases between the germline ends. The CDR3 extends over 14 amino acids. The germline V gene encodes CDR1 SGHTS and CDR2 YDEGEE.

J is TRBJ2-7 and V is TRBV6-5, with TRBD1 identical over 9 bases. Germline V gene lookup returns CDR1 MNHEY and CDR2 SVGAGI. This CDR3 spans 14 amino acids. V gave up 2 bases and J gave up 5 bases; unmatched junction bases: 4. The DNA for the CDR3 is TGTGCCAGCAGTTACAAGGACAGGGGCCACGAGCAGTACTTC. This sequence encodes CASSYKDRGHEQYF.

V gene TRBV15 combines with J gene TRBJ1-5; a weak D match, TRBD1 (6 bases). Germline CDR1 reads LNHNV; CDR2 reads YYDKDF (reference sequence). Trimming removed 0 bases at V and 2 bases at J, with 14 bases between. This CDR3 spans 17 amino acids. CDR3 sequence (DNA): TGTGCCACCAGCAGAGATCTTGGACCAGGGGGCAATCAGCCCCAGCATTTT. Amino acid sequence: CATSRDLGPGGNQPQHF.

On this clonotype itself: An end of the junction does not agree with germline; a read error may underlie this. CDR3 coding DNA: TGCGACAGCAGCGGGGGACAGCGCCAAGAGACCCAGTACTTC. This sequence encodes CDSSGGQRQETQYF. The chain couples TRBV5-1 to TRBJ2-5; D is possibly TRBD2 (8 bases). The CDR3 loop spans 14 amino acids. The germline V gene has CDR1 SGHRS and CDR2 YFSETQ.

V and J are TRBV6-5 and TRBJ2-1; 7 nucleotides line up with TRBD1. The length of the CDR3 is 14 residues. CDR1 and CDR2 from the germline V gene are MNHEY and SVGAGI. J was trimmed by 2 bases and V by 5 bases; bases with no gene match: 3. The CDR3 DNA sequence: TGTGCCAGCAGTGGACAGGCCCCCTACAATGAGCAGTTCTTC. Residues: CASSGQAPYNEQFF.